These 5 T cell receptor beta chains were all obtained from the same sample, sequenced in a study of early T cells in non-severe SARS-CoV-2 infection. TCRdb fed the 5' RACE reads into MiXCR, producing one record per CDR3 protein. The sample lists roughly 71,000 distinct CDR3 sequences, about 13% occurring once. Specimen: whole blood. The receptors stem from an adult who was a healthcare worker with PCR-confirmed SARS-CoV-2 infection or an uninfected control (not recorded which).

In this sample, this clonotype turned up a few times. The chain uses TRBV5-4 and TRBJ2-1, with 12 bases that match TRBD2. The J segment lost 7 bases and the V segment lost 4 bases, leaving 9 bases of the junction unmatched. The CDR3 runs to 16 residues. The germline V gene has CDR1 SGHNT and CDR2 YYREEE (reference sequence). CDR3 protein: CASSPKGLAGYNEQFF. The CDR3 nucleotides are TGTGCCAGCAGCCCAAAGGGACTAGCGGGTTATAATGAGCAGTTCTTC.

There are a few counts of this clonotype. The J gene is TRBJ2-1, the V gene TRBV5-5; D ambiguous. V shed 4 bases and J shed 5 bases, with 10 bases lying between them. This CDR3 is built from 13 residues. Germline assignment: CDR1 SGHKS and CDR2 YYEKEE (reference sequence). The CDR3 DNA sequence: TGTGCCAGCAGCGGTATGTGGAACAATGAGCAGTTCTTC. It yields the protein CASSGMWNNEQFF.

This clonotype was counted ten times or more. The V gene is TRBV5-1, the J gene TRBJ2-4; tentatively, D is TRBD1 (5 bases). CDR3 length: 16 amino acids. Germline loops: CDR1 SGHRS, CDR2 YFSETQ. The ends were cut back, 3 bases at V and 1 base at J, with 14 bases in the middle. The CDR3 DNA reads TGCGCCAGCAGCTCAGGACAAAATTTGGCCAAAAACATTCAGTACTTC. It codes for CASSSGQNLAKNIQYF.

This clonotype was found many times. CDR3 in DNA: TGTGCCAGCAGCCCGGACAGGGGCTATCAGCCCCAGCATTTT. It translates to CASSPDRGYQPQHF. The rearrangement links TRBV7-6 to TRBJ1-5, with 9 bases that match TRBD1. Germline V gives CDR1 SGHVS, CDR2 FNYEAQ. V trimming: 5 bases; J trimming: 5 bases; junction bases outside the gene matches: 4. This CDR3 spans 14 amino acids.

This clonotype was counted only a few times. CDR3 bases: TGCAGCGTCTTCCTCCGGACAACACAAGAGACCCAGTACTTC. Translated: CSVFLRTTQETQYF. This sequence joins TRBV29-1 and TRBJ2-5; tentative D call: TRBD1 (5 bases). CDR3 length: 14 amino acids. The germline CDR1 and CDR2 sequences are SQVTM and ANQGSEA. Trimming pared 6 bases from V and 2 bases from J, leaving 16 bases between.